The 31 T cell receptor beta chains reported below all come from one sample, sequenced in a study of identical twins. TCRdb independently ran MiXCR on the 5' RACE reads; one entry per CDR3 protein. The sample has 640,000 or so distinct CDR3 sequences, around 6% seen once. Input material: naive T cells sorted from blood. These receptors were obtained from a man between 18 and 29 years old in good health.

This clonotype was picked up many times. V usage is TRBV28 and J usage is TRBJ2-4; D gene ambiguous. Per the germline V gene, CDR1 is MDHEN and CDR2 is SYDVKM. V lost 8 bases, J lost 0 bases, and 11 bases lay in between. This CDR3 spans 14 amino acids. CDR3 region: CASHKALAKNIQYF. CDR3 DNA sequence: TGTGCCAGCCACAAGGCCCTAGCCAAAAACATTCAGTACTTC.

This clonotype was counted at least ten times. CDR3 in DNA: TGTGCCAGCAGTTACGGGATGAAGGTTGTAGGAGAGACCCAGTACTTC. Translated, it gives CASSYGMKVVGETQYF. V gene TRBV6-2 or TRBV6-3 combines with J gene TRBJ2-5; unclear D gene. This CDR3 has 16 amino acids. Germline V gene lookup returns CDR1 MNHEY and CDR2 SVGEGT. The V gene lost 2 bases and the J gene lost 4 bases, with 17 bases spanning the gap.

The chain employs TRBV20-1 and TRBJ2-2, with D tentatively TRBD2 (5 bases). This CDR3 has 14 amino acids. In germline, CDR1 is DFQATT, CDR2 SNEGSKA (reference sequence). V lost 1 base and J lost 6, with 12 bases in between. The CDR3 here is CSARGPEGAGELFF. CDR3 bases: TGCAGTGCTAGAGGACCCGAGGGAGCCGGGGAGCTGTTTTTT.

This clonotype was observed many times. The V gene is TRBV4-3, the J gene TRBJ2-1; D perhaps matches TRBD2 (5 bases). This CDR3 has 15 amino acids. Germline V gene lookup returns CDR1 LGHNA and CDR2 YSLEER. V lost 0 bases to trimming and J lost 7 bases, with 13 bases between them. Here the CDR3 DNA reads TGCGCCAGCAGCCAAGATTTCGCCCCGGGGAATGAGCAGTTCTTC. As protein: CASSQDFAPGNEQFF.

The gene calls are TRBV19 and TRBJ2-2; a possible D gene is TRBD1 (5 bases). CDR1 LNHDA and CDR2 SQIVND come from the germline V gene (reference sequence). CDR3 length equals 17 residues. Trimming left V 1 base short and J 2 bases short, with 14 bases between. The CDR3 nucleotides read TGTGCCAGTAGTATAGCTTTAAGGGGTTCCAACACCGGGGAGCTGTTTTTT. It is translated as CASSIALRGSNTGELFF. The full variable domain, completed using reference TRBV19 and TRBJ2-2, is DGGITQSPKYLFRKEGQNVTLSCEQNLNHDAMYWYRQDPGQGLRLIYYSQIVNDFQKGDIAEGYSVSREKKESFPLTVTSAQKNPTAFYLCASSIALRGSNTGELFFGEGSRLTVL.

The chain recombines TRBV29-1 with TRBJ1-1; 7 nucleotides line up with TRBD1. Looked up from germline, CDR1 is SQVTM and CDR2 is ANQGSEA. The ends lost 6 bases at V and 10 bases at J; junction bases unmatched: 11. The CDR3 loop spans 12 amino acids. CDR3 sequence: CSVDPRQGPAFF. In DNA form, the CDR3 reads TGCAGCGTGGATCCGAGACAGGGCCCAGCTTTCTTT.

A few counts support this clonotype. The chain has TRBV5-1 and TRBJ2-3; D tentatively fits TRBD1 or TRBD2 (5 bases each). The V and J ends lost 3 bases and 2 bases respectively, with 13 bases between them. The CDR3 spans 15 residues. Germline CDR1 is SGHRS and CDR2 is YFSETQ. CDR3 residues: CASSSTGTYTDTQYF. Written as DNA, the CDR3 is TGCGCCAGCAGCTCGACCGGGACCTACACAGATACGCAGTATTTT.

V and J are TRBV20-1 and TRBJ2-2; 14 positions agree with TRBD2. V lost 6 bases, J lost 6 bases, and 3 bases stayed unmatched. Germline-derived CDR1 and CDR2 are DFQATT and SNEGSKA (reference sequence). The CDR3 contains 14 residues. CDR3 in DNA: TGCAGTGCGAGGACTAGCGGGAGGTCCGGGGAGCTGTTTTTT. This translates into CSARTSGRSGELFF.

This clonotype was counted ten times or more. The V gene is TRBV15, the J gene TRBJ2-3, with D possibly matching TRBD2 (5 bases). Trimming shortened V by 4 bases and J by 2 bases, and 16 bases separated the two germline ends. From germline, CDR1 is LNHNV and CDR2 YYDKDF (reference sequence). The CDR3 sequence is 16 residues long. CDR3 amino acids: CATSNPPAGATDTQYF. The CDR3 region has the DNA TGTGCCACCAGCAACCCCCCTGCGGGCGCCACAGATACGCAGTATTTT.

This clonotype was counted many times. The J gene is TRBJ2-1, the V gene TRBV6-1, with D possibly matching TRBD2 (5 bases). V lost 5 bases and J lost 8, with 13 bases in between. This CDR3 is 13 amino acids long. Germline V gene data show CDR1 as MNHNS and CDR2 as SASEGT. The CDR3 region is CASSLATLDEQFF. CDR3 DNA: TGTGCCAGCAGTCTAGCAACGCTGGATGAGCAGTTCTTC.

This clonotype was found a few times. This chain joins TRBV30 and TRBJ1-1, with D unresolved. The CDR3 totals 14 residues. The V end lost 7 bases, the J end lost 1 base, and 16 bases lay between the germline ends. CDR1 GTSNPN and CDR2 SVGIG come from the germline V gene (reference sequence). This chain's CDR3 is CASLRGKTNTEAFF. In DNA, the CDR3 is TGTGCCTCTCTCCGCGGCAAAACGAACACTGAAGCTTTCTTT.

This clonotype occurred a few times. This chain's CDR3 is CASSTGQFEQYF. The DNA for the CDR3 is TGTGCCAGCAGCACGGGACAGTTCGAGCAGTACTTC. This chain links TRBV7-6 with TRBJ2-7; the match to TRBD1 covers 7 bases. Trimming cost V 5 bases and J 6 bases; bases outside gene matches: 4. This CDR3 is built from 12 residues. The germline gives CDR1 SGHVS, CDR2 FNYEAQ.

This clonotype was detected many times. V gene TRBV10-3 combines with J gene TRBJ1-1; no definite D call. This CDR3 contains 13 residues. V lost 1 base and J 8 bases, leaving 11 bases between the germline ends. Looked up from germline, CDR1 is ENHRY and CDR2 is SYGVKD. The CDR3 DNA follows: TGTGCCATCAGTGAGTATCCGCAAGAGGAAGCTTTCTTT. Encoded protein: CAISEYPQEEAFF.

This clonotype was detected many times. The rearrangement joins TRBV18 to TRBJ2-2, with 10 bases lining up with TRBD2. Germline V gene sequence: CDR1 KGHSH, CDR2 LQKENI. The CDR3 is 17 residues long. After removal of 3 bases from V and 0 bases from J, the junction contained 4 bases not matched to a gene. Here the CDR3 DNA reads TGTGCCAGCTCACCGAGCGGGAGGGCCGCGAACACCGGGGAGCTGTTTTTT. Protein sequence: CASSPSGRAANTGELFF.

The rearrangement joins TRBV6-1 to TRBJ1-2; maybe TRBD1 (5 bases). V was shortened by 0 bases and J by 7 bases, with 18 bases between the two germline ends. CDR3 length: 16 residues. Germline V gene lookup returns CDR1 MNHNS and CDR2 SASEGT. The chain's CDR3 is CASSEAEDSWWGGYTF. The CDR3 DNA reads as TGTGCCAGCAGTGAAGCTGAAGACAGCTGGTGGGGTGGCTACACCTTC.

Here the CDR3 reads CASSLDRQGSAQYV. The DNA of the CDR3 is TGTGCCAGCAGCTTAGACCGCCAGGGGAGCGCGCAGTACGTC. The rearrangement joins TRBV11-2 to TRBJ2-7; a weak D match, TRBD1 (6 bases). V lost 0 bases and J lost 9, with 15 bases in between. Germline CDR1 and CDR2: SGHAT and FQNNGV. There are 14 residues in the CDR3.

At least ten counts were recorded for this clonotype. The chain links TRBV4-3 to TRBJ2-1, with 14 bases matching TRBD2. CDR1 LGHNA and CDR2 YSLEER come from the germline V gene. The trim removed 0 bases at V and 10 bases at J, leaving 5 bases unmatched. The CDR3 loop spans 16 amino acids. The CDR3 is CASSQDTTSGREEQFF. In DNA, the CDR3 is TGCGCCAGCAGCCAAGATACGACTAGCGGGAGGGAGGAGCAGTTCTTC.

This clonotype was recorded at least ten times. The chain joins TRBV4-2 to TRBJ1-1; tentative D call: TRBD1 (5 bases). The CDR3 spans 14 residues. Germline V CDR1 and CDR2: LGHNA, YNFKEQ. V was shortened by 6 bases and J by 0 bases, with 11 bases between the two germline ends. This chain's CDR3 is CASRSGELNTEAFF. The CDR3 DNA follows: TGTGCCAGCAGATCGGGGGAATTGAACACTGAAGCTTTCTTT.

This clonotype was recorded a few times. This sequence joins TRBV3-1 and TRBJ2-1, with a possible D match to TRBD2 (5 bases). V lost 5 bases, J lost 10 bases, and 15 bases lay in between. CDR3 length: 13 amino acids. Germline CDR1 is LGHDT and CDR2 is YNNKEL (reference sequence). The CDR3 nucleotides read TGTGCCAGCAGCTATCGTCCCCCGGGGGAGCAGTTCTTC. Translating gives CASSYRPPGEQFF.

The genes are TRBV16 and TRBJ2-7; maybe TRBD1 (6 bases). The CDR3 is 16 amino acids. CDR1 and CDR2 from the germline V gene are KGHSY and FQNENV. Trimming removed 1 base at V and 1 base at J, with 14 bases between. Here the CDR3 DNA reads TGTGCCAGCAGCCAATTTAGGGGGATCGCTTCCTACGAGCAGTACGTC. Encoded protein: CASSQFRGIASYEQYV.

The sample holds many counts of this clonotype. This chain joins TRBV28 and TRBJ2-3; 8 bases map to TRBD2. The CDR3 sequence is 15 residues long. V gave up 6 bases and J gave up 2 bases; unmatched junction bases: 7. Per the germline V gene, CDR1 is MDHEN and CDR2 is SYDVKM. CDR3 region: CASRDMTSVTDTQYF. The DNA for the CDR3 is TGTGCCAGCAGGGATATGACTAGCGTCACAGATACGCAGTATTTT. The variable domain in full, with the rest retrieved from reference TRBV28 and TRBJ2-3, is DVKVTQSSRYLVKRTGEKVFLECVQDMDHENMFWYRQDPGLGLRLIYFSYDVKMKEKGDIPEGYSVSREKKERFSLILESASTNQTSMYLCASRDMTSVTDTQYFGPGTRLTVL.

This clonotype was observed many times. The rearrangement uses TRBV29-1 and TRBJ2-1; 10 bases are shared with TRBD1. Losses at the gene ends were 5 bases for V and 9 bases for J; bases not matched to a gene: 10. CDR1 is SQVTM and CDR2 is ANQGSEA in the germline V gene. This CDR3 comprises 14 residues. CDR3 nucleotides: TGCAGCGTTAATTCTAGGGGGACAGGGGTTGAGCAGTTCTTC. Protein product: CSVNSRGTGVEQFF.

In this sample, this clonotype turned up many times. The CDR3 DNA sequence: TGTGCCAGCAGCTTCACCAGGGTTTCTAGCACAGATACGCAGTATTTT. Translated, it gives CASSFTRVSSTDTQYF. This rearrangement joins TRBV7-2 to TRBJ2-3, with D possibly TRBD1 on 5 matching bases. Trimming took 3 bases from V and 0 from J, leaving 13 bases between them. Germline V CDR1 and CDR2: SGHTA, FQGNSA. The CDR3 runs to 16 residues.

Turning to this clonotype: This sequence may be a read error, since a much larger clone differs from it by one base. This rearrangement joins TRBV20-1 to TRBJ1-1; D is unresolved. CDR1 and CDR2 from the germline V gene are DFQATT and SNEGSKA (reference sequence). This CDR3 comprises 12 residues. V was cut by 3 bases and J by 4 bases, with 9 bases left in between. The CDR3 sequence: CSARAWCTEAFF. For the CDR3, the DNA is TGCAGTGCTAGGGCGTGGTGCACTGAAGCTTTCTTT.

This clonotype was seen ten or more times. The V gene is TRBV20-1, the J gene TRBJ2-7, with 15 bases that match TRBD2. Germline CDR1 reads DFQATT; CDR2 reads SNEGSKA (reference sequence). CDR3 length: 16 amino acids. The V segment lost 6 bases and the J segment 4 bases; nucleotides outside the gene matches: 10. The CDR3 DNA follows: TGCAGTGCCGGACTAGCGGGAGGGCCCTTTGCATACGAGCAGTACTTC. Translation: CSAGLAGGPFAYEQYF.

This clonotype was recorded at least ten times. This rearrangement joins TRBV29-1 to TRBJ2-3; a possible D gene is TRBD2 (6 bases). V was shortened by 7 bases and J by 2 bases, with 13 bases between the two germline ends. The CDR3 extends over 13 amino acids. The germline V gene encodes CDR1 SQVTM and CDR2 ANQGSEA. The CDR3 DNA is TGCAGCGCCTCTAGCGAAAACACAGATACGCAGTATTTT. This encodes CSASSENTDTQYF.

This clonotype has ten or more counts. The chain carries TRBV6-2 or TRBV6-3 and TRBJ2-7, with D unresolved. The CDR3 length is 13 residues. V lost 6 bases, J lost 11 bases, and 20 bases lay in between. CDR1 is MNHEY and CDR2 is SVGEGT in the germline V gene. The CDR3 protein is CASSPLGPVWEYV. The DNA of the CDR3 is TGTGCCAGCAGCCCCTTGGGTCCCGTCTGGGAGTACGTC.

This clonotype was seen a few times. The rearrangement uses TRBV7-2 and TRBJ1-1; D uncertain. The CDR3 is 11 residues long. Germline loops: CDR1 SGHTA, CDR2 FQGNSA. V was shortened by 3 bases and J by 8 bases, with 7 bases between the two germline ends. CDR3 nucleotides: TGTGCCAGCAGCTTGAATTGGGAAGCTTTCTTT. Its translation: CASSLNWEAFF.

On this clonotype: A read error may be the cause here, since a much bigger clone is one base away. The chain joins TRBV2 to TRBJ2-7; 8 positions match TRBD1. Looked up from germline, CDR1 is SNHLY and CDR2 is FYNNEI. The CDR3 contains 13 residues. The CDR3 coding sequence is TGTGCCAGCGGTGAAGGACAGGGCTACGAGCAGTACGTC. Its protein is CASGEGQGYEQYV.

V usage is TRBV7-2 and J usage is TRBJ2-1; 8 bases are shared with TRBD2. Germline V lookup: CDR1 SGHTA, CDR2 FQGNSA. Losses at the gene ends were 5 bases for V and 5 bases for J; bases not matched to a gene: 8. CDR3 length: 15 amino acids. CDR3 in amino acids: CASSLGRGAHNEQFF. The DNA for the CDR3 is TGTGCCAGCAGCCTGGGGCGGGGGGCGCACAATGAGCAGTTCTTC. The whole variable domain, filled in from reference TRBV7-2 and TRBJ2-1, reads GAGVSQSPSNKVTEKGKDVELRCDPISGHTALYWYRQSLGQGLEFLIYFQGNSAPDKSGLPSDRFSAERTGGSVSTLTIQRTQQEDSAVYLCASSLGRGAHNEQFFGPGTRLTVL.

This clonotype came up a few times. The genes are TRBV11-3 and TRBJ2-3; D is undetermined. The CDR3 is 15 amino acids. Per germline, CDR1 SGHNT and CDR2 YENEEA. Trimming shortened V by 0 bases and J by 0 bases, and 7 bases separated the two germline ends. CDR3 loop: CASSLDGVSTDTQYF. For the CDR3, the DNA is TGTGCCAGCAGCTTAGATGGGGTTAGCACAGATACGCAGTATTTT.